The 15 T cell receptor beta chains presented below share a single source sample, sequenced in a study of vaccination and CD4 T cells after COVID-19. Indicated treatment: approximately 10-day PBMC culture with coronavirus spike peptide pools or control peptides (ViraFEST assay). These receptors' antigens are unknown. Sequenced with the Oncomine TCR Beta short-read assay was DNA taken from cultured CD4+ T cells. TCRdb reprocessed the PCR reads with MiXCR, giving one entry per CDR3 protein. The sample holds 15,000 to 20,000 distinct CDR3 sequences, about 44% seen once. The sequenced sample was CD4+ T cells from blood, cultured in vitro. All receptors derive from a human donor who had recovered from COVID-19.

This clonotype was counted a few times. The chain is built from TRBV7-2 and TRBJ2-5; TRBD2 matches at 14 bases. Germline CDR1 and CDR2: SGHTA and FQGNSA. The J segment lost 2 bases and the V segment lost 1 base, leaving 3 bases of the junction unmatched. The CDR3 length is 17 residues. The CDR3, as DNA: TGTGCCAGCAGCTTAGGACTAGCGGGAGGGCCTCAAGAGACCCAGTACTTC. Protein sequence: CASSLGLAGGPQETQYF.

This clonotype was seen only a few times. The rearrangement uses TRBV7-2 and TRBJ2-5, with D unresolved. This CDR3 has 14 amino acids. CDR1 is SGHTA, CDR2 FQGNSA, per germline. Trimming pared 2 bases from V and 5 bases from J, leaving 12 bases between. The CDR3 region is CASSLTSDVETQYF. In nucleotides, the CDR3 is TGTGCCAGCAGCTTAACCAGTGACGTGGAGACCCAGTACTTC.

The rearrangement uses TRBV28 and TRBJ1-1, with D possibly matching TRBD1 (6 bases). The ends were cut back, 3 bases at V and 5 bases at J, with 16 bases in the middle. The CDR3 sequence is 15 residues long. In germline, CDR1 is MDHEN, CDR2 SYDVKM. The CDR3 sequence: CASSLGGGRQTEAFF. CDR3 bases: TGTGCCAGCAGTTTGGGGGGCGGGCGGCAGACTGAAGCTTTCTTT.

CDR3 amino acids: CSAPTGTEGQYF. The CDR3 nucleotides are TGCAGTGCTCCGACAGGAACCGAAGGGCAGTACTTC. This rearrangement joins TRBV20-1 to TRBJ2-7; TRBD1 is a possible D gene (6 bases). V lost 5 bases and J 9 bases, leaving 17 bases between the germline ends. The CDR3 contains 12 residues. From germline, CDR1 is DFQATT and CDR2 SNEGSKA (reference sequence).

The rearrangement joins TRBV20-1 to TRBJ1-4; D is unresolved. Trimming shortened V by 0 bases and J by 5 bases, and 10 bases separated the two germline ends. Germline CDR1 and CDR2: DFQATT and SNEGSKA (reference sequence). The CDR3 has 14 amino acids. CDR3 coding DNA: TGCAGTGCTAGAGAACCTCCGTTAAATGAAAAACTGTTTTTT. Its protein product is CSAREPPLNEKLFF.

This clonotype was seen only a few times. V gene TRBV24-1 combines with J gene TRBJ1-5; the D gene is possibly TRBD1 (5 bases). The CDR3 has 15 amino acids. Germline V gives CDR1 KGHDR, CDR2 SFDVKD. V lost 3 bases to trimming and J lost 0 bases, with 8 bases between them. The CDR3 coding sequence is TGTGCCACCAGTGATGAGCAGGGTAGCAATCAGCCCCAGCATTTT. Translating it yields CATSDEQGSNQPQHF.

V gene TRBV29-1 combines with J gene TRBJ2-5; 8 bases line up with TRBD2. The CDR3 has 14 amino acids. Germline trimming cut 8 bases from V and 3 bases from J; bases unmatched to any gene: 11. CDR1 SQVTM and CDR2 ANQGSEA come from the germline V gene. CDR3 sequence reads: CSIRVAGHEETQYF. In DNA form, the CDR3 reads TGCAGCATTCGAGTAGCGGGACATGAAGAGACCCAGTACTTC.

The chain uses TRBV14 and TRBJ1-1; D unresolved. Germline V CDR1 and CDR2: SGHDN, FVKESK. V was pared by 4 bases and J by 1 base, with 13 bases between. The CDR3 runs 15 residues. The CDR3 DNA is TGTGCCAGCAGCCGCGGATCTCCGGGGAACACTGAAGCTTTCTTT. Its protein is CASSRGSPGNTEAFF.

This clonotype was found once. The gene calls are TRBV11-2 and TRBJ2-5, with D possibly TRBD2 on 6 matching bases. The CDR3 is made up of 16 amino acids. CDR1 SGHAT and CDR2 FQNNGV come from the germline V gene. V lost 5 bases and J 0 bases, leaving 16 bases between the germline ends. CDR3 sequence: CASSQSLATYQETQYF. CDR3 nucleotides: TGTGCCAGCAGCCAGAGCCTAGCGACGTACCAAGAGACCCAGTACTTC.

The J gene is TRBJ1-5, the V gene TRBV6-1; no firm D call. Trimming took 9 bases from V and 3 from J, leaving 15 bases between them. Germline V CDR1 and CDR2: MNHNS, SASEGT. The CDR3 totals 14 residues. CDR3 nucleotide sequence: TGTGCCAGTACTTCATCGGGGAACAATCAGCCCCAGCATTTT. The encoded protein is CASTSSGNNQPQHF.

A word on this clonotype: The junction departs from the called germline gene at one end, perhaps through a read error. The V call is TRBV12-3 or TRBV12-4, the J call TRBJ2-5; D is ambiguous. The CDR3 runs to 11 residues. The CDR3 region is CASSLEETQYF. The CDR3 DNA sequence: TGTGCCAGCAGCTTAGAAGAGACCCAGTACTTC.

This clonotype was observed a handful of times. The chain has TRBV30 and TRBJ1-5; D not resolved. Deletions cut 5 bases from V and 4 bases from J, with 6 bases between. Germline CDR1 is GTSNPN and CDR2 is SVGIG (reference sequence). This CDR3 contains 11 residues. The chain's CDR3 is CAWGFNQPQHF. The CDR3 nucleotides are TGTGCCTGGGGATTTAATCAGCCCCAGCATTTT.

The rearrangement uses TRBV20-1 and TRBJ2-2, with no clear D. CDR3 length: 14 residues. In germline, CDR1 is DFQATT, CDR2 SNEGSKA (reference sequence). Deletions cut 5 bases from V and 5 bases from J, with 15 bases between. The CDR3 spells CSASGYFKTGELFF. The CDR3 DNA reads as TGCAGTGCTTCGGGCTATTTTAAGACCGGGGAGCTGTTTTTT.

By proportion, this clonotype is large. The chain combines TRBV12-3 or TRBV12-4 with TRBJ1-1; D ambiguous. This CDR3 has 13 residues. Trimming took 6 bases from V and 11 from J, leaving 19 bases between them. The CDR3 bases are TGTGCCAGCAGCTTCCTACAAGGAGGGAGGGCTTTCTTT. Amino acids: CASSFLQGGRAFF.

The V call is TRBV10-3, the J call TRBJ2-2, with 8 bases lining up with TRBD1. This CDR3 is built from 14 residues. With 5 bases clipped from V and 7 bases from J, the junction kept 6 bases outside the gene matches. Per the germline V gene, CDR1 is ENHRY and CDR2 is SYGVKD. The DNA for the CDR3 is TGTGCCATCAGTTCCGGGACAGGTGTCGGGGAGCTGTTTTTT. As protein: CAISSGTGVGELFF.